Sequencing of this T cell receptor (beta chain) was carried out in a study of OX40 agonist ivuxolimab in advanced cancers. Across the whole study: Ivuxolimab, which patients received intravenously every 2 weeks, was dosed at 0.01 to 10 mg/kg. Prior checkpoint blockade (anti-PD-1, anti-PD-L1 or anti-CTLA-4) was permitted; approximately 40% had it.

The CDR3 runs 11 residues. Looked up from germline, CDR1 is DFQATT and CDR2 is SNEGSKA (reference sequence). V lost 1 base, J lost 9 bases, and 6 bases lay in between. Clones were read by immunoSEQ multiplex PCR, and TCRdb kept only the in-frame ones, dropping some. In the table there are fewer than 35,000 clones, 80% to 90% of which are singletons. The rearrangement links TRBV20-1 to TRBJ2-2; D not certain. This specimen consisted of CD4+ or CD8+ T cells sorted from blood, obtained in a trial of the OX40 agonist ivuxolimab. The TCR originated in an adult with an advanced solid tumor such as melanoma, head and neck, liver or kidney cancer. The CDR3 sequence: CSARVSRELFF. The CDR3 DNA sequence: TGCAGTGCTAGAGTGTCGCGGGAGCTGTTTTTT.